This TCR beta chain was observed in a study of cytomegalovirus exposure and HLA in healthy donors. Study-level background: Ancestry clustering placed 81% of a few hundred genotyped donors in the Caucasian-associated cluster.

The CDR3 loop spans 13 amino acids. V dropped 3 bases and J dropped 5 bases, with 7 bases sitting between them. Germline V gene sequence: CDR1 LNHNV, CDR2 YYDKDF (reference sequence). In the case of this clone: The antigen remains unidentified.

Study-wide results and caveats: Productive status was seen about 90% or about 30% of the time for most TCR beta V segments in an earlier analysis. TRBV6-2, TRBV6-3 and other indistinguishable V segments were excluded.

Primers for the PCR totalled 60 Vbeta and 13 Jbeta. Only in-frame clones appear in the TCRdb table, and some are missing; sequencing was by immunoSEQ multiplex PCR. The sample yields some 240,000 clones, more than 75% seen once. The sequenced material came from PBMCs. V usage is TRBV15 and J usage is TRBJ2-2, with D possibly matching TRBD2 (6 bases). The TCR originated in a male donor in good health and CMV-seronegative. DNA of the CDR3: TGTGCCACCAGCAGGGGGGGAACCGGGGAGCTGTTTTTT. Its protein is CATSRGGTGELFF.